This section outlines one T cell receptor beta chain sequence together with its context. This sample was taken from a study of OX40 agonist ivuxolimab in advanced cancers. The CDR3 covers 16 residues. V lost 7 bases and J lost 2, with 22 bases in between. The V gene's germline CDR1 is SQVTM and CDR2 ANQGSEA. Profiling relied on immunoSEQ multiplex PCR, and the TCRdb table lists in-frame clones only, not all of them. In the table there are around 64,000 clones, roughly 90% of which are singletons. The sequences come from CD4+ or CD8+ T cells sorted from blood, collected in a trial of the OX40 agonist ivuxolimab. The clonotype comes from an adult with an advanced solid tumor such as melanoma, head and neck, liver or kidney cancer. The chain links TRBV29-1 to TRBJ2-3; weak D call: TRBD2 (6 bases). CDR3 in DNA: TGCAGCGCAACTTGGGGGGTCTCGGAGCCCACAGATACGCAGTATTTT. Translation: CSATWGVSEPTDTQYF.